This entry lists 27 T cell receptor beta chains sequenced from one sample in a study of blood T cell repertoires in COVID-19. Assay: immunoSEQ multiplex PCR; the TCRdb copy retains only in-frame clones and omits some. The table has some 390,000 clones, 85% to 90% seen once; the top ten hold more than 0.95%. What was sequenced was PBMCs or T cells enriched from blood (not recorded which). The receptors originated from a man under 40 who had recovered from COVID-19.

The chain recombines TRBV18 with TRBJ2-7; D call uncertain. This CDR3 has 14 amino acids. Deletions cut 6 bases from V and 0 bases from J, with 12 bases between. Germline-derived CDR1 and CDR2 are KGHSH and LQKENI. The CDR3 protein is CASSSGYSSYEQYF. The CDR3 nucleotides are TGTGCCAGCTCGTCAGGATACAGCTCCTACGAGCAGTACTTC.

This clone was seen more than once but under ten times. The chain uses TRBV10-1 and TRBJ2-7; maybe TRBD1 (6 bases). Trimming cost V 5 bases and J 2 bases, with 19 bases left between them. The germline V gene encodes CDR1 WNHNN and CDR2 SYGVQD (reference sequence). CDR3 length: 16 residues. The DNA of the CDR3 is TGCGCCAGCAGTCCCCGAGGACAGCCAACCGCCTACGAGCAGTACTTC. This codes for CASSPRGQPTAYEQYF.

This chain joins TRBV6-5 and TRBJ2-1, with 7 bases that match TRBD1. Losses at the gene ends were 6 bases for V and 8 bases for J; bases not matched to a gene: 7. Germline V gene lookup returns CDR1 MNHEY and CDR2 SVGAGI. The CDR3 runs 13 residues. The CDR3 DNA reads as TGTGCCAGCAGGAGTCGGACAGGAGATGAGCAGTTCTTC. This gives the protein CASRSRTGDEQFF.

The rearrangement uses TRBV5-1 and TRBJ2-3; 14 positions match TRBD2. Trimming at V came to 4 bases and at J to 0 bases, leaving 4 bases not matched to a gene. The germline gives CDR1 SGHRS, CDR2 YFSETQ. The CDR3 has 17 residues. Here the CDR3 reads CASSKTSGRVSTDTQYF. For the CDR3, the DNA is TGCGCCAGCAGCAAGACTAGCGGGAGGGTTAGCACAGATACGCAGTATTTT.

This chain uses TRBV29-1 with TRBJ2-1, with unresolved D. Trimming removed 4 bases from V and 8 bases from J, with 21 bases in between. CDR3 size: 15 residues. The germline V gene encodes CDR1 SQVTM and CDR2 ANQGSEA. Here the CDR3 reads CSVVAATGLAYEQFF. CDR3 in DNA: TGCAGCGTTGTGGCTGCGACTGGCCTCGCGTATGAGCAGTTCTTC.

The rearrangement links TRBV5-4 to TRBJ1-1; D unresolved. Germline V lookup: CDR1 SGHNT, CDR2 YYREEE (reference sequence). Between the trimmed V and J ends, which lost 4 bases and 4 bases, there was a span of 8 bases. This CDR3 region has 12 residues. CDR3 sequence reads: CASSPGGTEAFF. CDR3 nucleotides: TGTGCCAGCAGCCCCGGAGGCACTGAAGCTTTCTTT.

This chain uses TRBV3-1 (or the pseudogene TRBV3-2) with TRBJ1-1, with 7 positions matching TRBD1. The trim removed 7 bases at V and 0 bases at J, leaving 5 bases unmatched. Germline V CDR1 and CDR2: LGHDT, YNNKEL (reference sequence). This CDR3 contains 14 residues. CDR3 region: CASTHRGMNTEAFF. The CDR3 DNA reads TGTGCCAGCACTCACAGGGGTATGAACACTGAAGCTTTCTTT.

The J gene is TRBJ2-2, the V gene TRBV7-8; the match to TRBD2 covers 14 bases. The junction had 14 bases not matched to a gene; V was cut back by 5 bases and J by 6 bases. The length of the CDR3 is 19 residues. Germline lookup yields CDR1 SGHVS and CDR2 FQNEAQ. As DNA, the CDR3 is TGTGCCAGCAGCCCCCAAGACGGACTAGCGGGAGGCTTGGCCGGGGAGCTGTTTTTT. It encodes CASSPQDGLAGGLAGELFF.

V is TRBV28 and J is TRBJ1-4; D is possibly TRBD1 (5 bases). Trimming removed 6 bases from V and 4 bases from J, with 21 bases in between. CDR1 and CDR2 from the germline V gene are MDHEN and SYDVKM. The CDR3 length is 17 residues. The CDR3 DNA reads TGTGCCAGCAGCGCCGGGGGGGTCGGACGGAATAATGAAAAACTGTTTTTT. Its protein product is CASSAGGVGRNNEKLFF.

The chain recombines TRBV6-2 or TRBV6-3 with TRBJ2-7; TRBD1 matches at 8 bases. Per germline, CDR1 MNHEY and CDR2 SVGEGT. Trimming removed 4 bases from V and 4 bases from J; junction bases left unmatched: 12. The CDR3 has 16 residues. The CDR3 sequence: CASSSDRGGFGYEQYF. In DNA, the CDR3 is TGTGCCAGCAGTTCAGACAGGGGTGGCTTCGGATACGAGCAGTACTTC.

This sequence joins TRBV5-5 and TRBJ1-5; the match to TRBD1 covers 9 bases. Trimming removed 3 bases from V and 6 bases from J; junction bases left unmatched: 7. Looked up from germline, CDR1 is SGHKS and CDR2 is YYEKEE (reference sequence). The CDR3 length is 15 residues. The CDR3 is CASSSGGTGSQPQHF. CDR3 DNA sequence: TGTGCCAGCAGCTCGGGCGGGACAGGGTCTCAGCCCCAGCATTTT.

The rearrangement uses TRBV7-2 and TRBJ2-2; D might be TRBD1 (6 bases). Germline values: CDR1 SGHTA, CDR2 FQGNSA. V was clipped by 8 bases and J by 5 bases, with 15 bases between them. The CDR3 extends over 14 amino acids. Here the CDR3 DNA reads TGTGCCAGCCTCCCAGGGGATTGGACCGGGGAGCTGTTTTTT. Protein: CASLPGDWTGELFF.

The V and J genes are TRBV19 and TRBJ2-3; 9 bases agree with TRBD2. J gave up 4 bases and V 1 base, and 9 bases lay outside the gene matches. The CDR3 covers 17 residues. Germline loops: CDR1 LNHDA, CDR2 SQIVND (reference sequence). The CDR3 here is CASSIARSGRGSDTQYF. The CDR3 DNA reads as TGTGCCAGTAGTATAGCCCGTAGCGGGAGAGGCTCAGATACGCAGTATTTT.

The J gene is TRBJ2-1, the V gene TRBV4-1; 13 nucleotides align to TRBD2. The CDR3 sequence is 14 residues long. V shed 6 bases, J shed 5 bases, and the junction held 1 base outside the gene matches. The germline V gene encodes CDR1 MGHRA and CDR2 YSYEKL. The CDR3 nucleotides are TGCGCCAGCAGGGGACTAGCGGGACACAATGAGCAGTTCTTC. Translation: CASRGLAGHNEQFF.

The rearrangement joins TRBV7-3 to TRBJ2-2, with D perhaps TRBD1 (5 bases). The CDR3 is 16 amino acids. Germline V CDR1 and CDR2: SGHTA, FQGTGA. V lost 5 bases, J lost 9 bases, and 22 bases lay in between. CDR3 protein: CASSLLLDKRGRELFF. The CDR3 bases are TGTGCCAGCAGCCTCCTACTGGACAAGCGAGGCAGGGAGCTGTTTTTT.

Only one count was recorded for this clone. The genes are TRBV5-1 and TRBJ2-3; D possibly corresponds to TRBD2 (5 bases). CDR1 is SGHRS, CDR2 YFSETQ, per germline. The V gene lost 2 bases and the J gene lost 3 bases, with 10 bases spanning the gap. This CDR3 contains 14 residues. CDR3 protein: CASSFGRATDTQYF. Written as DNA, the CDR3 is TGCGCCAGCAGCTTCGGGCGGGCGACAGATACGCAGTATTTT.

The CDR3 protein is CASSLGVQGGNIQYF. In DNA form, the CDR3 reads TGTGCCAGCAGCTTAGGCGTCCAGGGCGGAAACATTCAGTACTTC. The gene calls are TRBV7-8 and TRBJ2-4, with a possible D match to TRBD1 (5 bases). Between the trimmed V and J ends, which lost 1 base and 6 bases, there was a span of 13 bases. Germline assignment: CDR1 SGHVS and CDR2 FQNEAQ. The CDR3 has 15 residues.

This chain links TRBV30 with TRBJ1-5; no reliable D call. V lost 1 base to trimming and J lost 2 bases, with 6 bases between them. Germline CDR1 is GTSNPN and CDR2 is SVGIG (reference sequence). This CDR3 is built from 13 residues. This chain's CDR3 is CAWSGPGNQPQHF. CDR3 DNA: TGTGCCTGGAGTGGCCCGGGCAATCAGCCCCAGCATTTT.

The sample holds one count of this clone. The genes are TRBV7-8 and TRBJ1-4, with TRBD1 identical over 12 bases. Germline CDR1 is SGHVS and CDR2 is FQNEAQ. The CDR3 loop spans 19 amino acids. Trimming cost V 5 bases and J 3 bases; bases outside gene matches: 13. The CDR3 DNA reads as TGTGCCAGCAGCAGCCCGGGACAGGGGGCAGGTTTGGCTAATGAAAAACTGTTTTTT. Its protein product is CASSSPGQGAGLANEKLFF.

This clone was observed at least ten times. This chain connects TRBV28 to TRBJ2-7, with a possible D match to TRBD2 (6 bases). V was clipped by 4 bases and J by 10 bases, with 17 bases between them. Germline V gene data show CDR1 as MDHEN and CDR2 as SYDVKM. The CDR3 contains 13 residues. The DNA for the CDR3 is TGTGCCAGCAGTTCGGGGGTATCCGCGGTACAGTACTTC. Protein sequence: CASSSGVSAVQYF.

V and J are TRBV2 and TRBJ2-5; D unclear. Trimming shortened V by 6 bases and J by 4 bases, and 15 bases separated the two germline ends. The CDR3 spans 14 residues. Germline-derived CDR1 and CDR2 are SNHLY and FYNNEI. Written as DNA, the CDR3 is TGTGCCAGCAGCAAAAACGGGTTTCTAGAGACCCAGTACTTC. It yields the protein CASSKNGFLETQYF.

The chain is built from TRBV30 and TRBJ1-5; D is perhaps TRBD1 (6 bases). The length of the CDR3 is 15 residues. Germline V CDR1 and CDR2: GTSNPN, SVGIG (reference sequence). Trimming pared 3 bases from V and 5 bases from J, leaving 17 bases between. CDR3 DNA: TGTGCCTGGAGCCGATCCCCAGGGGATTATCAGCCCCAGCATTTT. This encodes CAWSRSPGDYQPQHF.

The genes are TRBV6-5 and TRBJ2-7; 7 bases align to TRBD2. Germline CDR1 MNHEY, CDR2 SVGAGI. V shed 2 bases, J shed 0 bases, and the junction held 4 bases outside the gene matches. The CDR3 loop spans 15 amino acids. The CDR3 DNA follows: TGTGCCAGCAGTTACCGGCGGGAGCGCTCCTACGAGCAGTACTTC. Translating it yields CASSYRRERSYEQYF.

This rearrangement joins TRBV2 to TRBJ2-3; 15 positions agree with TRBD2. Trimming removed 5 bases from V and 0 bases from J; junction bases left unmatched: 3. Germline V lookup: CDR1 SNHLY, CDR2 FYNNEI. This CDR3 spans 17 amino acids. The CDR3 nucleotides read TGTGCCAGCAGTAGGGGACTAGCGGGAGGAAGCACAGATACGCAGTATTTT. Its translation is CASSRGLAGGSTDTQYF.

In regard to this clone: Other DNA sequences in this sample translate to the same CDR3. This sequence joins TRBV18 and TRBJ2-7; TRBD1 agrees at 9 bases. Trimming cost V 2 bases and J 1 base; bases outside gene matches: 3. This CDR3 is built from 15 residues. Germline V gene data show CDR1 as KGHSH and CDR2 as LQKENI. The CDR3 is CASSPGQGISYEQYF. The CDR3, as DNA: TGTGCCAGCTCACCAGGACAGGGGATTTCCTACGAGCAGTACTTC.

This chain joins TRBV6-5 and TRBJ1-2, with TRBD1 matching over 11 bases. Germline CDR1 is MNHEY and CDR2 is SVGAGI. This CDR3 region has 16 residues. J lost 6 bases, V lost 4 bases, and 10 bases had no gene match. Here the CDR3 reads CASSWERGQGANGYTF. CDR3 coding DNA: TGTGCCAGCAGTTGGGAGCGTGGACAGGGGGCGAATGGCTACACCTTC.

This chain connects TRBV12-3 or TRBV12-4 to TRBJ1-1, with TRBD1 matching 8 bases. Trimming at V came to 5 bases and at J to 10 bases, leaving 9 bases not matched to a gene. The CDR3 length is 13 residues. CDR3 nucleotides: TGTGCCAGCAGTGCCTATGGACAGGGCAGAGCTTTCTTT. Translated, it gives CASSAYGQGRAFF.